A single sample gave rise to the 24 T cell receptor beta chains below, sequenced in a study of cytomegalovirus exposure and HLA in healthy donors. The PCR contained 60 Vbeta and 13 Jbeta primers. The assay was immunoSEQ multiplex PCR, and TCRdb's table has in-frame clones only and misses some. The data show 200,000 to 300,000 clones, roughly 78% seen once. The sequenced sample was PBMCs. The receptor set was obtained from a boy between 10 and 17 years old in good health and CMV-seronegative.

The rearrangement uses TRBV7-3 and TRBJ1-3; D might be TRBD1 (5 bases). V dropped 1 base and J dropped 4 bases, with 8 bases sitting between them. Germline CDR1 reads SGHTA; CDR2 reads FQGTGA. CDR3 length equals 14 residues. CDR3 amino acids: CASSLNGGGNTIYF. CDR3 coding DNA: TGTGCCAGCAGCTTAAACGGGGGAGGAAACACCATATATTTT.

This chain uses TRBV4-1 with TRBJ1-1; 9 bases align to TRBD1. The CDR3 is 15 amino acids. Trimming at V came to 3 bases and at J to 5 bases, leaving 7 bases not matched to a gene. CDR1 and CDR2 from the germline V gene are MGHRA and YSYEKL. The CDR3 protein is CASSQARTGVTEAFF. CDR3 bases: TGCGCCAGCAGCCAGGCTAGGACAGGGGTAACTGAAGCTTTCTTT.

The chain recombines TRBV6-6 with TRBJ1-1; 7 positions agree with TRBD1. The germline V gene encodes CDR1 MNHNY and CDR2 SVGAGI (reference sequence). The junction had 4 bases not matched to a gene; V was cut back by 6 bases and J by 0 bases. This CDR3 has 14 amino acids. Written as DNA, the CDR3 is TGTGCCAGCAGAAACAGGGGATTGAACACTGAAGCTTTCTTT. The encoded protein is CASRNRGLNTEAFF.

There are a few counts of this clone. The rearrangement joins TRBV18 to TRBJ1-1; TRBD1 matches 10 bases. Looked up from germline, CDR1 is KGHSH and CDR2 is LQKENI. The V gene end was trimmed by 4 bases and the J gene end by 3 bases; junction bases not matched to a gene: 5. This CDR3 contains 15 residues. This chain's CDR3 is CASSLRTGGDTEAFF. In DNA form, the CDR3 reads TGTGCCAGCTCACTACGGACAGGGGGGGACACTGAAGCTTTCTTT. Full variable domain (rest looked up from reference TRBV18 and TRBJ1-1): NAGVMQNPRHLVRRRGQEARLRCSPMKGHSHVYWYRQLPEEGLKFMVYLQKENIIDESGMPKERFSAEFPKEGPSILRIQQVVRGDSAAYFCASSLRTGGDTEAFFGQGTRLTVV.

The rearrangement joins TRBV6-5 to TRBJ1-3; no definite D call. Trimming took off 3 bases at V and 6 bases at J, with 15 bases between the two ends. Germline V gene sequence: CDR1 MNHEY, CDR2 SVGAGI. This CDR3 comprises 15 residues. The CDR3 here is CASSYRAFGKNTIYF. In nucleotides, the CDR3 is TGTGCCAGCAGTTATCGAGCATTCGGGAAAAACACCATATATTTT.

This clone was picked up one time. V gene TRBV7-2 combines with J gene TRBJ2-2, with 10 bases fitting TRBD2. The CDR3 runs to 16 residues. Trimming cost V 5 bases and J 5 bases; bases outside gene matches: 8. The germline V gene has CDR1 SGHTA and CDR2 FQGNSA. CDR3 coding DNA: TGTGCCAGCAGCCCGAGCGCTAGCGGGAGTACCGGGGAGCTGTTTTTT. As protein: CASSPSASGSTGELFF.

In this sample, this clone turned up a few times. DNA for the CDR3: TGCGCCAGCAGCTTGTTCCGGGTAGAGACCCAGTACTTC. Translating it yields CASSLFRVETQYF. This rearrangement joins TRBV5-1 to TRBJ2-5, with no clear D. Trimming took off 1 base at V and 4 bases at J, with 8 bases between the two ends. The V gene's germline CDR1 is SGHRS and CDR2 YFSETQ. This CDR3 is built from 13 residues.

In DNA form, the CDR3 reads TGTGCCAGCAGTTTACTGGGACTAGCGGGAGATTACGAGCAGTACTTC. Its protein product is CASSLLGLAGDYEQYF. This rearrangement joins TRBV27 to TRBJ2-7; 14 bases fit TRBD2. The CDR3 runs 16 residues. Germline V gives CDR1 MNHEY, CDR2 SMNVEV (reference sequence). Unmatched junction bases numbered 4, after V lost 2 bases and J lost 4 bases.

V gene TRBV10-3 combines with J gene TRBJ1-1; TRBD1 is a possible D gene (6 bases). V was trimmed by 4 bases and J by 1 base, leaving 7 bases between them. This CDR3 spans 13 amino acids. Germline V gives CDR1 ENHRY, CDR2 SYGVKD. The CDR3 DNA reads TGTGCCATCAGTGCACAGGGGAACACTGAAGCTTTCTTT. The encoded protein is CAISAQGNTEAFF.

The V call is TRBV5-1, the J call TRBJ2-7, with 7 bases matching TRBD2. Germline loops: CDR1 SGHRS, CDR2 YFSETQ. CDR3 size: 15 residues. The V gene end was trimmed by 4 bases and the J gene end by 2 bases; junction bases not matched to a gene: 9. The CDR3 coding sequence is TGCGCCAGCAGCCCCATGCAGGGAGGGACCTACGAGCAGTACTTC. Encoded protein: CASSPMQGGTYEQYF.

This chain joins TRBV10-2 and TRBJ1-5; a weak D match, TRBD1 (6 bases). The CDR3 runs 13 residues. The V end was cut by 2 bases, the J end by 7 bases, with 9 bases between. In germline, CDR1 is WSHSY, CDR2 SAAADI. The CDR3 sequence: CASSETGMQPQHF. The CDR3 nucleotides read TGCGCCAGCAGTGAGACAGGGATGCAGCCCCAGCATTTT.

This clone was seen only a few times. V is TRBV7-9 and J is TRBJ2-1; D may be TRBD1 (6 bases). Trimming pared 3 bases from V and 7 bases from J, leaving 10 bases between. From germline, CDR1 is SEHNR and CDR2 FQNEAQ (reference sequence). There are 13 residues in the CDR3. The CDR3 DNA reads as TGTGCCAGCAGCTTTACAGGGTATAATGAGCAGTTCTTC. Protein product: CASSFTGYNEQFF.

This chain uses TRBV9 with TRBJ2-5, with a weak D call TRBD2 (6 bases). The DNA matches TRBJ2-7 better at its end, which makes the J call doubtful. Germline V lookup: CDR1 SGDLS, CDR2 YYNGEE. This CDR3 spans 15 amino acids. The CDR3 DNA sequence: TGTGCCAGCAGCTCTAGGCCGGGAGAGAACTACGAGCAGTACTTC. Its protein is CASSSRPGENYEQYF.

This chain links TRBV18 with TRBJ2-2, with 8 bases that match TRBD1. The V gene end was trimmed by 3 bases and the J gene end by 0 bases; junction bases not matched to a gene: 3. CDR1 is KGHSH and CDR2 is LQKENI in the germline V gene. The CDR3 is 16 residues long. The CDR3 region is CASSPSGGANTGELFF. The CDR3 DNA follows: TGTGCCAGCTCACCTTCAGGGGGCGCGAACACCGGGGAGCTGTTTTTT.

This clone was picked up a small number of times. The chain joins TRBV27 to TRBJ2-3, with D possibly matching TRBD2 (5 bases). This CDR3 spans 16 amino acids. V gave up 6 bases and J gave up 9 bases, with 25 bases separating them. From germline, CDR1 is MNHEY and CDR2 SMNVEV (reference sequence). For the CDR3, the DNA is TGTGCCAGCAGCTTAGGCGAGCGGAGCGCACCGGGAACGCAGTATTTT. This gives the protein CASSLGERSAPGTQYF.

This clone is a singleton in its sample. The genes are TRBV19 and TRBJ2-7; 11 bases agree with TRBD2. Per the germline V gene, CDR1 is LNHDA and CDR2 is SQIVND (reference sequence). The CDR3 sequence is 14 residues long. V lost 9 bases to trimming and J lost 5 bases; unmatched junction nucleotides: 9. Here the CDR3 reads CASSPRLAGNEQYF. The CDR3 DNA follows: TGTGCCAGCTCCCCCCGACTAGCGGGGAACGAGCAGTACTTC.

The V and J genes are TRBV30 and TRBJ1-2; D ambiguous. Germline CDR1 and CDR2: GTSNPN and SVGIG (reference sequence). This CDR3 comprises 12 residues. V lost 5 bases and J 3 bases, leaving 10 bases between the germline ends. DNA of the CDR3: TGTGCCTGGGCTTTGGGCCACTATGGCTACACCTTC. This encodes CAWALGHYGYTF.

In its sample, this clone was seen a few times. The chain is built from TRBV27 and TRBJ2-5; TRBD2 matches 12 bases. The tail of the sequence fits TRBJ2-7 better, so the J call may be wrong. Germline-derived CDR1 and CDR2 are MNHEY and SMNVEV (reference sequence). CDR3 size: 16 residues. The DNA for the CDR3 is TGTGCCAGCAGTACCCCGACTAGCGGGAGAGGAGGCGAGCAGTACTTC. Translating it yields CASSTPTSGRGGEQYF.

The V gene is TRBV15, the J gene TRBJ2-5; D gene ambiguous. CDR1 is LNHNV and CDR2 is YYDKDF in the germline V gene (reference sequence). Deletions cut 0 bases from V and 5 bases from J, with 7 bases between. The CDR3 totals 13 residues. DNA of the CDR3: TGTGCCACCAGCAGAGATCTCGCGGAGACCCAGTACTTC. The encoded protein is CATSRDLAETQYF.

The rearrangement joins TRBV11-2 to TRBJ2-1, with unresolved D. V was trimmed by 5 bases and J by 6 bases, leaving 17 bases between them. Germline CDR1 and CDR2: SGHAT and FQNNGV. There are 15 residues in the CDR3. The CDR3 DNA sequence: TGTGCCAGCAGCCCCCCGTTAAAGCGTAGCAATGAGCAGTTCTTC. It specifies CASSPPLKRSNEQFF.

The sample holds a few counts of this clone. V gene TRBV4-2 combines with J gene TRBJ1-2; TRBD1 matches 9 bases. The germline gives CDR1 LGHNA, CDR2 YNFKEQ. This CDR3 region has 16 residues. The trim removed 0 bases at V and 4 bases at J, leaving 6 bases unmatched. DNA for the CDR3: TGTGCCAGCAGCCAAGATTTTGGGGGACAGGGCTATGGCTACACCTTC. It translates to CASSQDFGGQGYGYTF.

A single count supports this clone. V is TRBV5-1 and J is TRBJ2-7; 9 bases are shared with TRBD1. Trimming took 0 bases from V and 3 from J; bases not matched to a gene: 4. CDR3 length equals 15 residues. Germline CDR1 and CDR2: SGHRS and YFSETQ. This CDR3 is CASSLDGTGFYEQYF. In DNA form, the CDR3 reads TGCGCCAGCAGCTTGGACGGGACAGGGTTCTACGAGCAGTACTTC.

This clone was picked up a small number of times. The V call is TRBV6-1, the J call TRBJ2-7; 10 nucleotides line up with TRBD1. CDR3 length: 14 amino acids. The ends lost 4 bases at V and 5 bases at J; junction bases unmatched: 5. Looked up from germline, CDR1 is MNHNS and CDR2 is SASEGT. DNA of the CDR3: TGTGCCAGCAGTGGACAGGGGGCGAAAAACGAGCAGTACTTC. This codes for CASSGQGAKNEQYF.

J is TRBJ2-2 and V is TRBV11-1, with TRBD1 matching over 10 bases. J was trimmed by 3 bases and V by 7 bases; bases with no gene match: 11. Looked up from germline, CDR1 is SGHAT and CDR2 is FQDESV (reference sequence). This CDR3 is built from 17 residues. CDR3 bases: TGTGCCAGCACCATTAGGACGGGGACAGGGGACACCGGGGAGCTGTTTTTT. Residues: CASTIRTGTGDTGELFF.